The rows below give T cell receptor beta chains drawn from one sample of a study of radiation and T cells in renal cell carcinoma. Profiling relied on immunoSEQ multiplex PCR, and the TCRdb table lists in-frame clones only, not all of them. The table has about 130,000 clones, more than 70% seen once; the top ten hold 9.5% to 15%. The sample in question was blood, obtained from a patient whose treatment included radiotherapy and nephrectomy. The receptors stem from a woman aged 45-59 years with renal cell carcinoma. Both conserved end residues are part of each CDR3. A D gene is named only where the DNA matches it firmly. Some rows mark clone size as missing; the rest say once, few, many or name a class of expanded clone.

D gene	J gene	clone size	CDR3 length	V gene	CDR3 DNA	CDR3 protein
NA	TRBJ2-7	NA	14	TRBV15	TGTGCCACCAGCAGAGATGGACAGAACTACGAGCAGTACTTC	CATSRDGQNYEQYF
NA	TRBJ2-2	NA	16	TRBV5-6	TGTGCCAGCAGCGTCTTGGGCCCTGGGGGAACCGGGGAGCTGTTTTTT	CASSVLGPGGTGELFF
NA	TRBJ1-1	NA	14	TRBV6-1	TGTGCCAGCAATCGGGGGGATACGGACACTGAAGCTTTCTTT	CASNRGDTDTEAFF
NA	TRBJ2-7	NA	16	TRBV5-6	TGTGCCAGCAGCTTGGGGGGAGGCAGAACCCTCTACGAGCAGTACTTC	CASSLGGGRTLYEQYF
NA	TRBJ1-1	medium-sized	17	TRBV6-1	TGTGCCATCAGTGAGTTCCGGGACACAGACCTGAACACTGAAGCTTTCTTT	CAISEFRDTDLNTEAFF
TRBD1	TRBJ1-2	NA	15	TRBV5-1	TGCGCCAGCAGCCTCGCGGGACAGGGATCGGTCGGCTACACCTTC	CASSLAGQGSVGYTF
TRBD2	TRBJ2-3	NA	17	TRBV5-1	TGCGCCAGCAGCTTGGCTCTCGAAGCGGGGGGCACAGATACGCAGTATTTT	CASSLALEAGGTDTQYF
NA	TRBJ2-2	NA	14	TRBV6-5	TGTGCCAGCAGCACTACAGGCTTCGGGAGGGAGCTGTTTTTT	CASSTTGFGRELFF
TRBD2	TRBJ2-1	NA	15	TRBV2	TGTGCCAGCAGCGAGGTAGCGGGCTCCTACAATGAGCAGTTCTTC	CASSEVAGSYNEQFF
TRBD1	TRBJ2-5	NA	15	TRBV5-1	TGCGCCAGCAGAGTTACAGGGGGACCTCAAGAGACCCAGTACTTC	CASRVTGGPQETQYF
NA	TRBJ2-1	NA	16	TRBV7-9	TGTGCCAGCACCGGGCGGGGGCGGTCCTCCTACAATGAGCAGTTCTTC	CASTGRGRSSYNEQFF
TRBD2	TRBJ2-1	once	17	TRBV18	TGTGCCAGCTCACTTCGGACTAGCGGGGTGTCCTACAATGAGCAGTTCTTC	CASSLRTSGVSYNEQFF
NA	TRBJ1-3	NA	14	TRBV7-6	TGTGCCAGCAGCTTAGGGTCCTCTGGAAACACCATATATTTT	CASSLGSSGNTIYF
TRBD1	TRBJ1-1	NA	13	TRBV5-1	TGCGCCAGCAGCTTGGAACAGGGGGTTGAAGCTTTCTTT	CASSLEQGVEAFF
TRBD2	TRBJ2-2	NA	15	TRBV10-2	TGCGCCACCTCTCTAGCGGGGGCCAACACCGGGGAGCTGTTTTTT	CATSLAGANTGELFF
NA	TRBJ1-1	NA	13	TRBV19	TGTGCCAGTAGTCTCAACTCAGCCACTGAAGCTTTCTTT	CASSLNSATEAFF